Below are 2 T cell receptor beta chains sequenced from a single sample in a study of human T cells and chemical hapten exposure. Time point indicated: patch test 1, 2 weeks after DPC sensitization. Indicated treatment: therapeutic diphenylcyclopropenone sensitization with weekly scalp DPC. One entry per CDR3 protein results from TCRdb running MiXCR on the RACE reads. The sample contains some 400,000 distinct CDR3 sequences, roughly 4.8% of which appear only once. Sequences were derived from whole blood, sampled in connection with sensitization to the hapten diphenylcyclopropenone (DPC). The source is a woman aged 45-60 years with alopecia areata. Some clones in this sample may be carry-over from other donors' samples.

This clonotype has a count of ten or more. V and J are TRBV9 and TRBJ2-6; the match to TRBD1 covers 7 bases. The CDR3 covers 19 residues. J lost 0 bases, V lost 3 bases, and 12 bases had no gene match. Per the germline V gene, CDR1 is SGDLS and CDR2 is YYNGEE. CDR3 residues: CASSAVPGQFVSGANVLTF. The CDR3 bases are TGTGCCAGCAGCGCAGTCCCGGGACAGTTCGTCTCTGGGGCCAACGTCCTGACTTTC.

This clonotype came up many times. This rearrangement joins TRBV10-3 to TRBJ2-7, with 9 nucleotides matching TRBD2. Germline V gene lookup returns CDR1 ENHRY and CDR2 SYGVKD. J gave up 2 bases and V 5 bases, and 7 bases lay outside the gene matches. CDR3 length: 15 residues. The CDR3 reads CAISLLAGGTYEQYF. DNA of the CDR3: TGTGCCATCAGTCTCTTGGCGGGGGGGACCTACGAGCAGTACTTC.